In its sample, the clone carrying this T cell receptor beta chain was seen a few times. Its matching antigen is unknown. The data stem from a study of cytomegalovirus exposure and HLA in healthy donors. There were likely unrecorded immune exposures, though donors were nominally healthy when sampled. Findings and limits, study-wide: Equally common other TCR beta chains were less clonally expanded than HLA-associated ones, a later analysis found.

Germline V gene sequence: CDR1 SGHTS, CDR2 YDEGEE. The V end lost 4 bases, the J end lost 1 base, and 11 bases lay between the germline ends. This CDR3 has 14 amino acids. The PCR had 60 Vbeta and 13 Jbeta primers. TCRdb's table, derived via immunoSEQ multiplex PCR, lists solely in-frame clones and lacks some. The sample records around 80,000 clones, around 60% being singletons. The sequencing sample was made of PBMCs. V usage is TRBV5-8 and J usage is TRBJ1-1, with D unresolved. This TCR was recovered from a male donor in good health and CMV-seropositive. As DNA, the CDR3 is TGTGCCAGCAGCCGAGGCGTAGGGAACACTGAAGCTTTCTTT. It yields the protein CASSRGVGNTEAFF.